Ten or more counts support the clone carrying this TCR beta chain. Antigen specificity is unknown. This record comes from a study of metastatic and nonmetastatic thyroid tumors. About the research overall: Both malignant and benign thyroid patients supplied peripheral blood and tumor or nodule tissue samples, across which the repertoires of these patients were then compared. Notes on the study in general: Relative to benign nodules, malignant thyroid tumors were reportedly characterized by significantly elevated TCR beta diversity in blood and tumor.

Looked up from germline, CDR1 is SGHVS and CDR2 is FQNEAQ. The CDR3 covers 16 residues. The V gene end was trimmed by 5 bases and the J gene end by 2 bases; junction bases not matched to a gene: 7. All patients were treatment-naive before thyroid surgery. In the authors' workflow: Built for papillary thyroid cancer, a distant-metastasis classifier drew on CDR3 differences across clinicopathological groups. Using MiXCR, TCRdb re-called clones from the PCR reads. The V and J calls here are based on TCRdb, not the publication. The data contain around 61,000 clones, less than 30% of them seen just once; the ten biggest clones take up more than 15%.

The TCR sequence derives from a female donor with papillary thyroid cancer or a benign thyroid nodule (not recorded which). Some clones in this sample may be carry-over from other donors' samples. Input material: blood. This chain uses TRBV7-8 with TRBJ1-5; 9 bases align to TRBD1. The CDR3 region is CASSPGTGHRNQPQHF. In DNA, the CDR3 is TGTGCCAGCAGCCCGGGGACAGGGCATCGCAATCAGCCCCAGCATTTT.